The T cell receptor (beta chain) under discussion was sequenced for a study of T cells in Graves' hyperthyroidism and ophthalmopathy. Study results and caveats: A model of 13 V-J features distinguished ophthalmopathy from stable hyperthyroidism.

This clonotype occurred a few times. No antigen is known for it. The TCR beta CDR3 regions underwent amplification using RNA transcripts as the source. The study used the HTBI primer set for a first-round RT-PCR of the TCR CDR3. A single record per CDR3 protein comes from TCRdb applying MiXCR to the multiplex PCR reads. This sample has around 700,000 distinct CDR3 sequences; over 35% occur once, and the top ten carry more than 25%. The V gene lost 0 bases and the J gene lost 6 bases, with 11 bases spanning the gap. The CDR3 contains 14 residues. CDR1 is MNHEY and CDR2 is SVGAGI in the germline V gene. The sample comprised blood. The chain employs TRBV6-5 and TRBJ1-2; maybe TRBD1 (5 bases). The sequence was collected from a woman between 40 and 50 years old with Graves' hyperthyroidism. The CDR3 nucleotides read TGTGCCAGCAGTTACTCGTGGGCGGGGGATGGCTACACCTTC. Translating gives CASSYSWAGDGYTF.